This T cell receptor beta chain originates from a study of PD-1 blockade in classical Hodgkin lymphoma. Germline-derived CDR1 and CDR2 are MNHEY and SMNVEV (reference sequence). Trimming took 1 base from V and 5 from J, leaving 17 bases between them. The CDR3 runs 16 residues. Profiled with immunoSEQ multiplex PCR; TCRdb holds only in-frame clones, not every one. The sample records some 150,000 clones, about 78% being singletons. Brentuximab vedotin exposure varied, and every patient relapsed after autologous stem cell transplantation. This sequence originates from a human donor with classical Hodgkin lymphoma. V is TRBV27 and J is TRBJ2-5; D call uncertain. The material was peripheral blood mononuclear cells (PBMCs), obtained before the second cycle of nivolumab. In DNA form, the CDR3 reads TGTGCCAGCAGTTTATTAGGTAGTGGAGTTTGGGAGACCCAGTACTTC. It is translated as CASSLLGSGVWETQYF.